Listed below are T cell receptor beta chains from one sample, sequenced in a study of cytomegalovirus exposure and HLA in healthy donors. Generated by immunoSEQ multiplex PCR, the TCRdb table keeps only in-frame clones and is missing some. The profile shows around 52,000 clones, just over 90% of them singletons. Specimen: PBMCs. The receptors come from a woman between 18 and 30 years old in good health and CMV-seronegative. Both conserved end residues are part of each CDR3. The D gene is left open where the match is weak. Rows may omit the clone size; those that give it use once, few, many or a size class.

V	D	size	J	DNA	CDR3
TRBV11-3	.	.	TRBJ1-5	TGTGCCAGCAGCCGGGGGGCCGGGATTATTAGCAATCAGCCCCAGCATTTT	CASSRGAGIISNQPQHF
TRBV9	TRBD2	once	TRBJ2-1	TGTGCCAGCAGCGTCGACCCAACTAGCGGGATTAGGAATGAGCAGTTCTTC	CASSVDPTSGIRNEQFF
TRBV9	TRBD2	.	TRBJ2-1	TGTGCCAGCAGCCCCCGTGTAGCGGGGGGAGAGAATGAGCAGTTCTTC	CASSPRVAGGENEQFF
TRBV7-8	.	.	TRBJ1-2	TGTGCCAGCAGCTCGTGGACAGTGATGAATGCCTATGGCTACACCTTC	CASSSWTVMNAYGYTF
TRBV6-5	.	.	TRBJ1-1	TGTGCCAGCAGTTACGGTAGAGTGAACACTGAAGCTTTCTTT	CASSYGRVNTEAFF
TRBV2	.	once	TRBJ2-7	TGTGCCAGCACCCGTACCTGGGGCTACGAGCAGTACTTC	CASTRTWGYEQYF
TRBV5-1	TRBD1	.	TRBJ2-7	TGCGCCAGCAGCTCCCCCGGGACAGGGTACCACGAGCAGTACTTC	CASSSPGTGYHEQYF
TRBV11-3	.	.	TRBJ1-1	TGTGCCAGCAGCTCGGGACATGCTGCTGAAGCTTTCTTT	CASSSGHAAEAFF
TRBV7-3	TRBD2	.	TRBJ2-3	TGTGCCAGCAGCCCCCCCAATAGCGGGGGTTCAGATACGCAGTATTTT	CASSPPNSGGSDTQYF
TRBV27	.	.	TRBJ1-5	TGTGCCAGCGGCAAAAATCAGCCCCAGCATTTT	CASGKNQPQHF
TRBV28	.	few	TRBJ1-2	TGTGCCACGCAGTTCCCTCTTAACTATGGCTACACCTTC	CATQFPLNYGYTF
TRBV5-1	TRBD1	.	TRBJ2-7	TGCGCCAGCAGCTTAGGGACAGGGGCCTACGAGCAGTACTTC	CASSLGTGAYEQYF
TRBV2	.	few	TRBJ2-2	TGTGCCAGCAGGGTCGAGGGAATCACCGGGGAGCTGTTTTTT	CASRVEGITGELFF
TRBV5-1	TRBD1	.	TRBJ2-5	TGCGCCAGCAGCCCCGGGACAGGGAGTTGGACCCAGTACTTC	CASSPGTGSWTQYF
TRBV5-1	TRBD2	.	TRBJ2-3	TGCGCCAGCAGCTTCTCCGGGACTAGCGGGGGGGCTGGCATTAACACAGATACGCAGTATTTT	CASSFSGTSGGAGINTDTQYF
TRBV2	TRBD1	.	TRBJ1-2	TGTGCCAGCAGCGAACAGGGGGGCTACCCCGGCGACTATGGCTACACCTTC	CASSEQGGYPGDYGYTF
TRBV6-5	.	few	TRBJ1-6	TGTGCCAGCAGCCAGGGAAATTCACCCCTCCACTTT	CASSQGNSPLHF